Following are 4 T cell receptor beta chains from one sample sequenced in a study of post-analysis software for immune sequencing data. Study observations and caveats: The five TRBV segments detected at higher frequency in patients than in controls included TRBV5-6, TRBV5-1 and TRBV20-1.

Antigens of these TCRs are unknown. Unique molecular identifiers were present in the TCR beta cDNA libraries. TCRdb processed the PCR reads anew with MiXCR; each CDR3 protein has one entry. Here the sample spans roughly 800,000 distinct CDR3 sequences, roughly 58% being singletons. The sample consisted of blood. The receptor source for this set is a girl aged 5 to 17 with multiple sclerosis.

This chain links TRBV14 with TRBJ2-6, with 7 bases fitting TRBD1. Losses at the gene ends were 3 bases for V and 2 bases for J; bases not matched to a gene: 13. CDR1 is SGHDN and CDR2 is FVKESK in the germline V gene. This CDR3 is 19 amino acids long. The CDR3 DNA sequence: TGTGCCAGCAGCCAGGGGACCGGGACAGTTAAGGCTGGGGCCAACGTCCTGACTTTC. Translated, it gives CASSQGTGTVKAGANVLTF.

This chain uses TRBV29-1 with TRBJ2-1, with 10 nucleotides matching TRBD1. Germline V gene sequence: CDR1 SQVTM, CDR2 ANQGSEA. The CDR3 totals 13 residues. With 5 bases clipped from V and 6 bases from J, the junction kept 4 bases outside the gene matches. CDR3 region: CSVRDRGSNEQFF. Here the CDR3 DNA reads TGCAGCGTTCGGGACAGGGGAAGCAATGAGCAGTTCTTC.

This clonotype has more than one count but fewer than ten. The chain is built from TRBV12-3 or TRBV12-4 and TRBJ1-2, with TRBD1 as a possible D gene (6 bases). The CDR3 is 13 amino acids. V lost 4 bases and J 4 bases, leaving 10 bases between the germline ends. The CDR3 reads CASSSTGLYGYTF. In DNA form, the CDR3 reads TGTGCCAGCAGTTCTACAGGGCTCTATGGCTACACCTTC.

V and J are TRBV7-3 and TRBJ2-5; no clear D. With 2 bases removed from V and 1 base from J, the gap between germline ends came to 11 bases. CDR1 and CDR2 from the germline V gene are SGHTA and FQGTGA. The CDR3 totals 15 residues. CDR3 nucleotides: TGTGCCAGCAGCTTAGATGGGCAGACCCAAGAGACCCAGTACTTC. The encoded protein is CASSLDGQTQETQYF.